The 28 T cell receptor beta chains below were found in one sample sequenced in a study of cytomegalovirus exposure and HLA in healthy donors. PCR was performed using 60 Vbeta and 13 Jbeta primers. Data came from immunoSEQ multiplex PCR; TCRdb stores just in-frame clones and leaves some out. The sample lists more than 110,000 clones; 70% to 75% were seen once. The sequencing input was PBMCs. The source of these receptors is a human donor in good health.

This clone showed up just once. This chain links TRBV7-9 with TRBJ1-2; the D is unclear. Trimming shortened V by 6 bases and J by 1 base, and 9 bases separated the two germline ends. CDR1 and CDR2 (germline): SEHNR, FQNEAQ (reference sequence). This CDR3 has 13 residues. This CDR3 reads CASSLRSNYGYTF. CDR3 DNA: TGTGCCAGCAGTCTGAGGAGTAACTATGGCTACACCTTC.

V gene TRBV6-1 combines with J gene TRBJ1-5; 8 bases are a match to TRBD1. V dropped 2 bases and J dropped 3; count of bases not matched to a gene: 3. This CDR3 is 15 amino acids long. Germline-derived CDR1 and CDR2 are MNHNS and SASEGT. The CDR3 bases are TGTGCCAGCAGTGAAATGACAGGGGTCAATCAGCCCCAGCATTTT. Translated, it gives CASSEMTGVNQPQHF.

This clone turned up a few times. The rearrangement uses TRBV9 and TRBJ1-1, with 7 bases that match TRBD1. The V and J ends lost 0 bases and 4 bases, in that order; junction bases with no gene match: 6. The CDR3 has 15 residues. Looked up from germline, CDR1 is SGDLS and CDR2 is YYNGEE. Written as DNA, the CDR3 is TGTGCCAGCAGCGTAGAATCAGGGGGTGTCACTGAAGCTTTCTTT. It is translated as CASSVESGGVTEAFF.

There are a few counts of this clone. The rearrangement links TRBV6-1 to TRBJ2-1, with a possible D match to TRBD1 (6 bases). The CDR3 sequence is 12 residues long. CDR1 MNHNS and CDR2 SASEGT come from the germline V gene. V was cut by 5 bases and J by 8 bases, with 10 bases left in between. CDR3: CASSQQGDEQFF. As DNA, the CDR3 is TGTGCCAGCAGTCAACAGGGCGATGAGCAGTTCTTC.

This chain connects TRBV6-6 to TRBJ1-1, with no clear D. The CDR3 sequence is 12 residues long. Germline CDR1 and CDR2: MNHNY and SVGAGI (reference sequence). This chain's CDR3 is CATARGDTEAFF. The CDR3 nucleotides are TGTGCTACCGCCCGCGGGGACACTGAAGCTTTCTTT.

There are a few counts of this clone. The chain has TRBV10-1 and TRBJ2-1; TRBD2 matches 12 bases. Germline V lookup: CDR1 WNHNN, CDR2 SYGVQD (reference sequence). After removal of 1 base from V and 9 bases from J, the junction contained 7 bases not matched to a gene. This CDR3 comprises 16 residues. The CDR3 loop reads CASSECSSGRGLEQFF. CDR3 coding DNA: TGCGCCAGCAGTGAGTGTTCTAGCGGGAGGGGTCTTGAGCAGTTCTTC.

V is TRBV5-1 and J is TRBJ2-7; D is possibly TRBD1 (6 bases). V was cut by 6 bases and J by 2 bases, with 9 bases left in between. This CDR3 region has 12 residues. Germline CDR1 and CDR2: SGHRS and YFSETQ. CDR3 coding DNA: TGCGCCAGCAAGGACAGTACCTACGAGCAGTACTTC. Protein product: CASKDSTYEQYF.

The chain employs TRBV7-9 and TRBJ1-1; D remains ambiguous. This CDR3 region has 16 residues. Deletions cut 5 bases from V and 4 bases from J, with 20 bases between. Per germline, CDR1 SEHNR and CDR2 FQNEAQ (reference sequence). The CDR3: CASSERRVPTVTEAFF. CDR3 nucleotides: TGTGCCAGCAGCGAGAGGAGGGTCCCGACGGTCACTGAAGCTTTCTTT.

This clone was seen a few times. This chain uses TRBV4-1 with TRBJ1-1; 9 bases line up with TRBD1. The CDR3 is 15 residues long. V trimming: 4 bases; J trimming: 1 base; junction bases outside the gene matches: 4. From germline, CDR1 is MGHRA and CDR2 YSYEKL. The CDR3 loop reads CASSRGQGSNTEAFF. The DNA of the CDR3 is TGCGCCAGCAGCCGAGGACAGGGGTCGAACACTGAAGCTTTCTTT.

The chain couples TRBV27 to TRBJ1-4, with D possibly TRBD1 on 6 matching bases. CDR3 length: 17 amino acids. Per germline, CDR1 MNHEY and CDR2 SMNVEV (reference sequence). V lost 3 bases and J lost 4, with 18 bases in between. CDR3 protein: CASSFFPDSAGNEKLFF. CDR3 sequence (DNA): TGTGCCAGCAGTTTCTTCCCGGACAGCGCCGGTAATGAAAAACTGTTTTTT.

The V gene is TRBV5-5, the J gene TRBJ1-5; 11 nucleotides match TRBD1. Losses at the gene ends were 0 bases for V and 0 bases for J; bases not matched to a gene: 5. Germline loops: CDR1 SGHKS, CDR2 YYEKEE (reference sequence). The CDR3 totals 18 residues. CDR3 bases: TGTGCCAGCAGCTTGGCCGGGACAGGGGGAGTTAGCAATCAGCCCCAGCATTTT. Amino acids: CASSLAGTGGVSNQPQHF.

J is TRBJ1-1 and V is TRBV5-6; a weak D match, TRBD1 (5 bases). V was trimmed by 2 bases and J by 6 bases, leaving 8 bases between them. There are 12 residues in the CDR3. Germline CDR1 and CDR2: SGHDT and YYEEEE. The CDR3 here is CASSFLRAEAFF. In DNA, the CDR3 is TGTGCCAGCAGCTTCCTCAGGGCTGAAGCTTTCTTT. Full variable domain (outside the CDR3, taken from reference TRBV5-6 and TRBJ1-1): DAGVTQSPTHLIKTRGQQVTLRCSPKSGHDTVSWYQQALGQGPQFIFQYYEEEERQRGNFPDRFSGHQFPNYSSELNVNALLLGDSALYLCASSFLRAEAFFGQGTRLTVV.

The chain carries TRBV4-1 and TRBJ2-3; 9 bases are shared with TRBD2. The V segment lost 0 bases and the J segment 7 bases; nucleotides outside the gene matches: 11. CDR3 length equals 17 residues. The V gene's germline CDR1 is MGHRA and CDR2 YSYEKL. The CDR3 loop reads CASSQDLGGGAGNTQYF. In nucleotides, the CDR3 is TGCGCCAGCAGCCAAGATCTGGGCGGGGGGGCGGGAAATACGCAGTATTTT.

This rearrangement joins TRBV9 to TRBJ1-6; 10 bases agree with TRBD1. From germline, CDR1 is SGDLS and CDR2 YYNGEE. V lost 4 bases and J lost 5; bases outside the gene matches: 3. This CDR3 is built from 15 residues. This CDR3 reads CASSIGTGDNSPLHF. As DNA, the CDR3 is TGTGCCAGCAGCATTGGGACAGGGGATAATTCACCCCTCCACTTT.

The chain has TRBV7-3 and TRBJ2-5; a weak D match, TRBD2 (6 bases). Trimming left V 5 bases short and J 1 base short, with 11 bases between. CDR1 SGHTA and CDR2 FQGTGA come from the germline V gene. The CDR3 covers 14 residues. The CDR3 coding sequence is TGTGCCAGCAGCCCCTTGGGGGGCCAAGAGACCCAGTACTTC. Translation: CASSPLGGQETQYF.

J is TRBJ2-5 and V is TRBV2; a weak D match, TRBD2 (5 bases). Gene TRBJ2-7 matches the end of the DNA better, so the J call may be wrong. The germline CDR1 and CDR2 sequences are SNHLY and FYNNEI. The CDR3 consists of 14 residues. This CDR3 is CASSEVGVVYEQYF. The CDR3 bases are TGTGCCAGCAGTGAGGTGGGAGTGGTCTACGAGCAGTACTTC.

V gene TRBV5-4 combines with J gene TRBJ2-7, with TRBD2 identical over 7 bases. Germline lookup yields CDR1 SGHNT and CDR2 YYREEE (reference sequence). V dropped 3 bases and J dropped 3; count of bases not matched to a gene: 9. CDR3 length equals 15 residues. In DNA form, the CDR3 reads TGTGCCAGCAGCTCCTACCTAGGCGGGAGCTACGAGCAGTACTTC. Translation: CASSSYLGGSYEQYF.

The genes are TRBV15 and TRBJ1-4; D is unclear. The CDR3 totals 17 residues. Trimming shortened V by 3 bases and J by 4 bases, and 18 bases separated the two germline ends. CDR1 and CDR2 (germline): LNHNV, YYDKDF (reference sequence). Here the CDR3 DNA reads TGTGCCACCAGCAGCGCCCTAGGAACCGGTCATAATGAAAAACTGTTTTTT. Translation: CATSSALGTGHNEKLFF. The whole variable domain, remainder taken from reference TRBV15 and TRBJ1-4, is DAMVIQNPRYQVTQFGKPVTLSCSQTLNHNVMYWYQQKSSQAPKLLFHYYDKDFNNEADTPDNFQSRRPNTSFCFLDIRSPGLGDTAMYLCATSSALGTGHNEKLFFGSGTQLSVL.

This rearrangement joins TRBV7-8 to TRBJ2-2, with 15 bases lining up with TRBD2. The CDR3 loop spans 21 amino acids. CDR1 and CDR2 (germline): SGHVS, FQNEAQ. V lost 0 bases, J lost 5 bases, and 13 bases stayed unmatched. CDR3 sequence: CASSLARAGLGLAGGTGELFF. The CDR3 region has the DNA TGTGCCAGCAGCTTAGCGCGAGCCGGCTTAGGACTAGCGGGAGGGACCGGGGAGCTGTTTTTT.

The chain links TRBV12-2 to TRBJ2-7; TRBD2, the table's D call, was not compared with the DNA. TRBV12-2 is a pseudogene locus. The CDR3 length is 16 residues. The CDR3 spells CASRRTSGRVVREQYF. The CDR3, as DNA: TGTGCAAGTCGACGGACTAGCGGGAGGGTCGTGAGAGAGCAGTACTTC.

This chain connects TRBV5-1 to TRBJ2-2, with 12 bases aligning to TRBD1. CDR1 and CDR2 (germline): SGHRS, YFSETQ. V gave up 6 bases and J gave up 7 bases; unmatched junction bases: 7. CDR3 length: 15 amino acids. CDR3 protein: CASTPGQGAFGELFF. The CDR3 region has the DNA TGCGCCAGCACCCCGGGACAGGGGGCCTTCGGGGAGCTGTTTTTT.

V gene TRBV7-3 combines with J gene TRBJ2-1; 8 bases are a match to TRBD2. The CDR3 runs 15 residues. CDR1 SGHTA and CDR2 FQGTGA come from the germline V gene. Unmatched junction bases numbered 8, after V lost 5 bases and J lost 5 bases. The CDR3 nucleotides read TGTGCCAGCAGCCCAACACTAGCGGAGGACAATGAGCAGTTCTTC. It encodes CASSPTLAEDNEQFF.

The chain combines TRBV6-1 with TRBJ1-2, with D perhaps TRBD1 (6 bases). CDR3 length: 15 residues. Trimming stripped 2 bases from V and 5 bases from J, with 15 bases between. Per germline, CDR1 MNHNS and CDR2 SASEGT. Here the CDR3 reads CASSEFGGARYGYTF. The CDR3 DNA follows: TGTGCCAGCAGTGAATTCGGGGGGGCGCGGTATGGCTACACCTTC.

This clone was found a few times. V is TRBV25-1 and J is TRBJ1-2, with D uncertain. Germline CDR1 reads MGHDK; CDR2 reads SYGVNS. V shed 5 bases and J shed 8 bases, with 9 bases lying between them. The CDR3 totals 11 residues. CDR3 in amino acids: CASSPGLGYTF. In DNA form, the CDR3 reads TGTGCCAGCAGTCCAGGCCTCGGCTACACCTTC.

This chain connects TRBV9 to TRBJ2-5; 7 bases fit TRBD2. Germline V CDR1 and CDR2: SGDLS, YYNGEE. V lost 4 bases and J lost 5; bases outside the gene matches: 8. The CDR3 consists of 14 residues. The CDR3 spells CASSHQPRGETQYF. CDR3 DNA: TGTGCCAGCAGCCACCAGCCGCGGGGGGAGACCCAGTACTTC.

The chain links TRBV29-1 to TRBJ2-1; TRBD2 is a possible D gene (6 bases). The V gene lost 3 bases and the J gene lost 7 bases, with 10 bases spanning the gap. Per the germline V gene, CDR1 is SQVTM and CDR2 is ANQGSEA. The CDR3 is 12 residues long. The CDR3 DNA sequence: TGCAGCGTTGAGGGGACTCGTAATGAGCAGTTCTTC. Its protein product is CSVEGTRNEQFF.

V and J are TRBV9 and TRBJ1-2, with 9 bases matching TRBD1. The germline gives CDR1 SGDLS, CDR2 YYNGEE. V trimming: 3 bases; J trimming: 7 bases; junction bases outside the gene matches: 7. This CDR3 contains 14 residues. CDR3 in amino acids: CASSGSGTGIGYTF. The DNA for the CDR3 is TGTGCCAGCAGCGGTTCCGGGACAGGGATTGGCTACACCTTC.

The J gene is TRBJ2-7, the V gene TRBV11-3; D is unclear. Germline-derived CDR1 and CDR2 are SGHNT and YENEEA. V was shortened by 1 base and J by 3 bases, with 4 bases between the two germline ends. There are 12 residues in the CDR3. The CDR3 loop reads CASSLGLYEQYF. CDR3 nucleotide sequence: TGTGCCAGCAGCTTAGGGCTCTACGAGCAGTACTTC.